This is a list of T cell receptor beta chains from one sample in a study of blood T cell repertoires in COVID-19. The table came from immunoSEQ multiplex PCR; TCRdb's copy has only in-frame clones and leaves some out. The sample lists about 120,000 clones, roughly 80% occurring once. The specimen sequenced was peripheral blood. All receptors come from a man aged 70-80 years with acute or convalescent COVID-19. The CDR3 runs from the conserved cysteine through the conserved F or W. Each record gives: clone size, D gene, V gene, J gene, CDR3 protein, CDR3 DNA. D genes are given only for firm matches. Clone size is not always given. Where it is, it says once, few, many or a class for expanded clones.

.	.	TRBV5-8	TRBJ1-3	CASSLGSLRSGNTIYF	TGTGCCAGCAGCTTGGGAAGTCTCCGGTCTGGAAACACCATATATTTT
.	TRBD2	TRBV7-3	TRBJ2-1	CASSSTSGPYNEQFF	TGTGCCAGCAGCTCGACTAGCGGCCCCTACAATGAGCAGTTCTTC
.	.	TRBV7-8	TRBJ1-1	CASSLVGSARGTEAFF	TGTGCCAGCAGCTTAGTGGGCAGTGCAAGGGGCACTGAAGCTTTCTTT
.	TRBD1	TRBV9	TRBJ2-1	CASSVTGVSSYNEQFF	TGTGCCAGCAGCGTGACAGGGGTCAGCTCCTACAATGAGCAGTTCTTC
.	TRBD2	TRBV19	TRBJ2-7	CASRPTSGLGEQYF	TGTGCCAGTAGGCCGACTAGCGGTCTTGGCGAGCAGTACTTC
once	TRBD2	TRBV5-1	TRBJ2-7	CASGSGGYEQYF	TGCGCCAGCGGGAGCGGGGGCTACGAGCAGTACTTC
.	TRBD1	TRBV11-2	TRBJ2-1	CASSTRQGPYNEQFF	TGTGCCAGCAGCACAAGACAGGGCCCCTACAATGAGCAGTTCTTC
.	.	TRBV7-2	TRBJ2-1	CASSSGLYNEQFF	TGTGCCAGCAGCTCGGGACTGTACAATGAGCAGTTCTTC
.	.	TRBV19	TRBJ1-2	CASSIEKGYRIYGYTF	TGTGCCAGTAGTATAGAAAAGGGGTATAGGATCTATGGCTACACCTTC
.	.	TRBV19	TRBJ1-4	CASSIRGVNEKLFF	TGTGCCAGTAGTATCAGGGGCGTTAATGAAAAACTGTTTTTT
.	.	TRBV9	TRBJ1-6	CASSVGQGGGPLHF	TGTGCCAGCAGCGTAGGGCAGGGAGGAGGGCCCCTCCACTTT
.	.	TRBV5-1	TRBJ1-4	CASASTEREKLFF	TGCGCCAGCGCTTCGACAGAGAGGGAAAAACTGTTTTTT
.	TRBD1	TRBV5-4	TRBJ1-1	CASSFGQEGTEAFF	TGTGCCAGCAGCTTTGGACAGGAGGGCACTGAAGCTTTCTTT
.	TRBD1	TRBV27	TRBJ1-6	CASQRDRFSNSPLHF	TGTGCCAGCCAACGGGACAGGTTCTCTAATTCACCCCTCCACTTT
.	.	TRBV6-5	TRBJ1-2	CASQTGLNYGYTF	TGTGCCAGCCAAACTGGTCTAAACTATGGCTACACCTTC
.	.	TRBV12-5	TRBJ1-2	CASGFGYPRDGYTF	TGTGCTAGTGGTTTCGGGTACCCCAGGGATGGCTACACCTTC
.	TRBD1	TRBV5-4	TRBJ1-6	CASSPRDSNSPLHF	TGTGCCAGCAGCCCTAGGGACAGTAATTCACCCCTCCACTTT
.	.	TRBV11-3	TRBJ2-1	CASSLGPRSEQFF	TGTGCCAGCAGCTTAGGTCCCCGGAGTGAGCAGTTCTTC
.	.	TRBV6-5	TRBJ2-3	CASSYAPQSDTQYF	TGTGCCAGCAGTTACGCACCTCAGTCCGATACGCAGTATTTT
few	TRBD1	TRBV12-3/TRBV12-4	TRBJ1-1	CASRRGRTTEAFF	TGTGCCAGCAGGAGGGGGCGGACCACTGAAGCTTTCTTT
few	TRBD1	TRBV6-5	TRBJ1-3	CASSFTGGFGNTIYF	TGTGCCAGCAGTTTTACAGGGGGCTTTGGAAACACCATATATTTT
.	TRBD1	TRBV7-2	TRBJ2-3	CASSLRDREVLGDTQYF	TGTGCCAGCAGCCTCCGGGACAGGGAAGTACTAGGGGATACGCAGTATTTT
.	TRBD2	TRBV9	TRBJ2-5	CASSVAGGIQETQYF	TGTGCCAGCAGCGTAGCGGGGGGGATACAAGAGACCCAGTACTTC
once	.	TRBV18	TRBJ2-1	CASSPPSTSRGDEQFF	TGTGCCAGCTCACCACCTTCGACTAGTCGAGGCGATGAGCAGTTCTTC
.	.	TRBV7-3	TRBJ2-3	CASSLSRTDTDTQYF	TGTGCCAGCAGCTTATCTCGGACAGACACAGATACGCAGTATTTT
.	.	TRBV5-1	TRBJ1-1	CASSLGTAIINTEAFF	TGCGCCAGCAGCTTGGGGACAGCTATTATCAACACTGAAGCTTTCTTT
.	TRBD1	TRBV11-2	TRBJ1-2	CASSSFRGTNYGYTF	TGTGCCAGCAGCTCCTTCAGGGGGACTAACTATGGCTACACCTTC
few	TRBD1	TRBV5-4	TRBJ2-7	CASSGGQGGEQYF	TGTGCCAGCAGCGGGGGACAGGGGGGCGAGCAGTACTTC
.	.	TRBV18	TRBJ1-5	CASSTSEAQPQHF	TGTGCCAGCTCGACTTCCGAGGCTCAGCCCCAGCATTTT
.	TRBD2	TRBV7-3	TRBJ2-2	CASSFTSGRAGSGELFF	TGTGCCAGCAGCTTCACTAGCGGGAGGGCTGGCTCCGGGGAGCTGTTTTTT
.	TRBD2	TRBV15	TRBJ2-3	CATSIFRGGMTDTQYF	TGTGCCACCAGCATCTTTCGGGGGGGCATGACAGATACGCAGTATTTT
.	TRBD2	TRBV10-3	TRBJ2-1	CAIPPWTRSGVDEQFF	TGTGCCATCCCCCCTTGGACTAGATCGGGAGTCGATGAGCAGTTCTTC
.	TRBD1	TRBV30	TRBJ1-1	CAWDRGTNTEAFF	TGTGCCTGGGACAGGGGGACGAACACTGAAGCTTTCTTT
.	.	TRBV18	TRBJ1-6	CASSVAGGENSPLHF	TGTGCCAGCTCGGTTGCGGGGGGCGAAAATTCACCCCTCCACTTT
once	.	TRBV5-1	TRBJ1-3	CASSPAKLRGSGNTIYF	TGCGCCAGCAGCCCTGCGAAGCTCAGGGGTTCTGGAAACACCATATATTTT
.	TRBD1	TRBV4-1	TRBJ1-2	CASSQDPGQGAPYDYGYTF	TGCGCCAGCAGCCAAGACCCGGGACAGGGGGCCCCTTACGACTATGGCTACACCTTC
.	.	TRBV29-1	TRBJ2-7	CSVEKDSNYEQYF	TGCAGCGTGGAGAAGGACTCGAACTACGAGCAGTACTTC
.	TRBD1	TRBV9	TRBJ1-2	CASSVGFGTAYGYTF	TGTGCCAGCAGCGTAGGGTTCGGGACAGCCTATGGCTACACCTTC
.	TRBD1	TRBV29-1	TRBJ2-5	CSVGGQGQETQYF	TGCAGCGTTGGGGGACAGGGCCAAGAGACCCAGTACTTC
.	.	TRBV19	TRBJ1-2	CASSPDTNYGYTF	TGTGCCAGTAGCCCGGACACGAACTATGGCTACACCTTC
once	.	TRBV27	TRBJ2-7	CASSLLGDPPYEQYF	TGTGCCAGCAGTTTACTAGGGGATCCCCCCTACGAGCAGTACTTC
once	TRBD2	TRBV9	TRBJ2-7	CASSPASGSYEQYF	TGTGCCAGCAGCCCAGCTAGCGGGAGTTACGAGCAGTACTTC
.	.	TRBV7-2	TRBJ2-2	CASSLAEGTTGELFF	TGTGCCAGCAGCTTAGCGGAGGGAACCACCGGGGAGCTGTTTTTT
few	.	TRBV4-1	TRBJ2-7	CASSQDPSGRPGEQYF	TGCGCCAGCAGCCAAGATCCTTCGGGTAGGCCGGGCGAGCAGTACTTC
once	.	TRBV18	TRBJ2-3	CASSPRQAISDTQYF	TGTGCCAGCTCACCAAGACAGGCGATTTCAGATACGCAGTATTTT
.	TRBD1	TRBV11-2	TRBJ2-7	CASRPGQGSHEQYF	TGTGCCAGCAGACCGGGACAGGGATCCCACGAGCAGTACTTC
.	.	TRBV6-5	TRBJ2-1	CASSYLAGNNEQFF	TGTGCCAGCAGTTACTTAGCCGGGAACAATGAGCAGTTCTTC
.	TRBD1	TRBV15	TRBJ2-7	CATSARTGSYEQYF	TGTGCCACCAGCGCCAGGACAGGGTCGTACGAGCAGTACTTC
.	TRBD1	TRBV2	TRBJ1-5	CASSAGQGIQPQHF	TGTGCCAGCAGCGCAGGACAGGGAATTCAGCCCCAGCATTTT
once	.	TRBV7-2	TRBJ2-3	CASRLEGADTQYF	TGTGCCAGCAGGCTCGAAGGGGCAGATACGCAGTATTTT
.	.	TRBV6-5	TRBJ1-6	CASRWAQSSYNSPLHF	TGTGCCAGCCGTTGGGCCCAAAGCTCCTATAATTCACCCCTCCACTTT
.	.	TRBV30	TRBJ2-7	CASKRAGENEQYF	TGTGCCTCAAAGAGGGCAGGGGAAAACGAGCAGTACTTC
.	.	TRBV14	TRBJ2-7	CASSAQGGPYEQYF	TGTGCCAGCAGCGCCCAGGGGGGCCCCTACGAGCAGTACTTC
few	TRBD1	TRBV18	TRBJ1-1	CASSPGQGDGNAEAFF	TGTGCCAGCTCACCTGGACAGGGGGACGGAAATGCTGAAGCTTTCTTT
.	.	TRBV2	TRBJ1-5	CASSDWAGNQPQHF	TGTGCCAGCAGTGATTGGGCAGGCAATCAGCCCCAGCATTTT
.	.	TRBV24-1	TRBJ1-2	CATSDFTRNYGYTF	TGTGCCACCAGTGATTTCACGCGGAACTATGGCTACACCTTC
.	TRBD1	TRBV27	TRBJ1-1	CASSIMDRATEAFF	TGTGCCAGCAGTATCATGGACAGGGCCACTGAAGCTTTCTTT
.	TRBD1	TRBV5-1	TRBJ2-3	CASSLRPRTGDVDTQYF	TGCGCCAGCAGCTTGAGACCAAGGACAGGGGATGTGGATACGCAGTATTTT